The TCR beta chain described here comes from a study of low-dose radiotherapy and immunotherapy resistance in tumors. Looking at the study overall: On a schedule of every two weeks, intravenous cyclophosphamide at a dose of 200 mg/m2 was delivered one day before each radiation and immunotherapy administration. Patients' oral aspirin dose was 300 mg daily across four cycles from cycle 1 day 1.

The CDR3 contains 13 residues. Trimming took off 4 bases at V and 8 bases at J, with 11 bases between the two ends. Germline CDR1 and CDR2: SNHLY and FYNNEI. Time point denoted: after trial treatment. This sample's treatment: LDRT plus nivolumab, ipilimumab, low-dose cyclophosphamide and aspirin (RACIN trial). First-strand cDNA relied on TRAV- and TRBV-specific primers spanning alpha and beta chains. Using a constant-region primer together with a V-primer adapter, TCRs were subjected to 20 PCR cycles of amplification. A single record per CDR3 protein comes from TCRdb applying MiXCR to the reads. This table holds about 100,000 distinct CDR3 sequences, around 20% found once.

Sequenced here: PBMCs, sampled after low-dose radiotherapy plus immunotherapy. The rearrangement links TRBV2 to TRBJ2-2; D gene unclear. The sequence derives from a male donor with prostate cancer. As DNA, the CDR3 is TGTGCCAGCAGTGGTAGCTCCCGGGGGGAGCTGTTTTTT. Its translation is CASSGSSRGELFF. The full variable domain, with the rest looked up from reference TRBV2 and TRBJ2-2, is EPEVTQTPSHQVTQMGQEVILRCVPISNHLYFYWYRQILGQKVEFLVSFYNNEISEKSEIFDDQFSVERPDGSNFTLKIRSTKLEDSAMYFCASSGSSRGELFFGEGSRLTVL.